This TCR beta chain is from a study of T cells in localized non-small cell lung cancer. Overall study results and limits: Uninvolved adjacent lung showed the highest T cell clonality, exceeding tumor. Heterogeneity within the tumor remains possible, as just one region underwent sequencing. A median of about 58 of the top 100 tumor clones appeared in adjacent lung, which was paired and uninvolved.

Profiled with immunoSEQ multiplex PCR; TCRdb holds only in-frame clones, not every one. The sample lists over 2,000 clones, about 28% seen once, with over 25% in the top ten. The junction had 14 bases not matched to a gene; V was cut back by 7 bases and J by 10 bases. Germline CDR1 reads WSHSY; CDR2 reads SAAADI. The CDR3 covers 14 residues. With respect to this clone: What it binds is unknown.

The source is a man between 35 and 75 years old with stage I lung adenocarcinoma. The chain combines TRBV10-2 with TRBJ1-1; 8 bases agree with TRBD1. The sequenced sample was normal lung tissue next to the tumor, obtained before any cancer treatment. The CDR3 bases are TGCGCCAGCAAGGGAGGACAGGGCGGTTTGGGAGCTTTCTTT. It yields the protein CASKGGQGGLGAFF.